Shown below are 25 T cell receptor beta chains from a single sample sequenced in a study of blood T cell repertoires in COVID-19. The method was immunoSEQ multiplex PCR; TCRdb's version includes in-frame clones alone and lacks a portion of them. The repertoire holds approximately 200,000 clones, with about 80% as singletons. The sequencing sample was made of PBMCs or T cells enriched from blood (not recorded which). The receptors derive from a man between 35 and 55 years old who had recovered from COVID-19.

The chain couples TRBV10-3 to TRBJ2-7; D ambiguous. CDR3 length: 14 residues. Trimming removed 7 bases from V and 4 bases from J, with 17 bases in between. Germline V CDR1 and CDR2: ENHRY, SYGVKD. The CDR3 coding sequence is TGTGCCATCACTGACCCGGTGGGCCGGTACGAGCAGTACTTC. Protein sequence: CAITDPVGRYEQYF.

The V and J genes are TRBV15 and TRBJ1-6; TRBD1 is a possible D gene (6 bases). This CDR3 is built from 15 residues. Trimming took off 3 bases at V and 14 bases at J, with 20 bases between the two ends. The germline gives CDR1 LNHNV, CDR2 YYDKDF (reference sequence). The CDR3 reads CATSRRQGFFRTLHF. The CDR3 DNA reads as TGTGCCACCAGCAGGAGGCAGGGGTTCTTTAGGACCCTCCACTTT.

As DNA, the CDR3 is TGTGCCAGTAGTATGTCCGGGACATTTTATCAGCCCCAGCATTTT. Translation gives CASSMSGTFYQPQHF. This chain joins TRBV19 and TRBJ1-5; D may be TRBD1 (6 bases). Per the germline V gene, CDR1 is LNHDA and CDR2 is SQIVND (reference sequence). This CDR3 spans 15 amino acids. V was trimmed by 3 bases and J by 5 bases, leaving 14 bases between them.

V usage is TRBV27 and J usage is TRBJ1-2; D gene unclear. The CDR3 is 13 residues long. V was shortened by 6 bases and J by 1 base, with 9 bases between the two germline ends. Germline values: CDR1 MNHEY, CDR2 SMNVEV (reference sequence). Written as DNA, the CDR3 is TGTGCCAGCAGGACTTTAAGTAACTATGGCTACACCTTC. Residues: CASRTLSNYGYTF.

The chain employs TRBV18 and TRBJ2-7; 9 bases are a match to TRBD1. This CDR3 contains 15 residues. CDR1 KGHSH and CDR2 LQKENI come from the germline V gene. J lost 4 bases, V lost 1 base, and 5 bases had no gene match. CDR3 coding DNA: TGTGCCAGCTCACCACGACAGGGGGTAATATACGAGCAGTACTTC. Translation: CASSPRQGVIYEQYF.

The chain links TRBV5-1 to TRBJ1-2; 12 bases map to TRBD1. V shed 2 bases and J 0 bases; nucleotides not matched to a gene: 5. This CDR3 comprises 17 residues. Germline V gene data show CDR1 as SGHRS and CDR2 as YFSETQ. The DNA of the CDR3 is TGCGCCAGCAGCTTTACGGGACAGGGGGCCACTAACTATGGCTACACCTTC. This gives the protein CASSFTGQGATNYGYTF.

This clone was picked up many times. The CDR3 region has the DNA TGTGCCAGCAGTGAAGCAGGGGTTGATTCACCCCTCCACTTT. Protein: CASSEAGVDSPLHF. This sequence joins TRBV6-1 and TRBJ1-6; weak D call: TRBD1 (5 bases). V lost 0 bases and J 8 bases, leaving 8 bases between the germline ends. The CDR3 extends over 14 amino acids. Germline CDR1 MNHNS, CDR2 SASEGT.

This rearrangement joins TRBV7-9 to TRBJ2-1, with a tentative D call TRBD1 (6 bases). CDR1 SEHNR and CDR2 FQNEAQ come from the germline V gene (reference sequence). Deletions cut 5 bases from V and 0 bases from J, with 23 bases between. The CDR3 length is 19 residues. Here the CDR3 reads CASSLRGSPGRTSYNEQFF. CDR3 nucleotide sequence: TGTGCCAGCAGCCTCAGGGGAAGCCCCGGGCGCACCTCCTACAATGAGCAGTTCTTC.

This chain links TRBV10-3 with TRBJ2-4; 9 bases line up with TRBD2. CDR1 and CDR2 from the germline V gene are ENHRY and SYGVKD. The CDR3 runs to 15 residues. The V segment lost 2 bases and the J segment 6 bases; nucleotides outside the gene matches: 5. The CDR3 loop is CAISEGAGGGNIQYF. The CDR3 bases are TGTGCCATCAGTGAGGGTGCGGGAGGGGGAAACATTCAGTACTTC.

This chain uses TRBV18 with TRBJ2-7; D is possibly TRBD1 (6 bases). V was shortened by 5 bases and J by 5 bases, with 13 bases between the two germline ends. The germline CDR1 and CDR2 sequences are KGHSH and LQKENI. This CDR3 spans 13 amino acids. This CDR3 reads CASSWGRDNEQYF. CDR3 coding DNA: TGTGCCAGCTCATGGGGCCGGGACAACGAGCAGTACTTC.

The chain uses TRBV5-4 and TRBJ1-3, with 8 bases fitting TRBD1. V dropped 2 bases and J dropped 2; count of bases not matched to a gene: 6. The CDR3 spans 16 residues. Per germline, CDR1 SGHNT and CDR2 YYREEE (reference sequence). CDR3 DNA sequence: TGTGCCAGCAGCTTCGACAGGGGTTTGGCTGGAAACACCATATATTTT. It translates to CASSFDRGLAGNTIYF.

The gene calls are TRBV11-3 and TRBJ2-2; D ambiguous. The germline V and J ends were trimmed by 2 bases and 2 bases, with 3 bases remaining between them. The CDR3 consists of 13 residues. In germline, CDR1 is SGHNT, CDR2 YENEEA. CDR3 region: CASSLLNTGELFF. The CDR3 bases are TGTGCCAGCAGCTTACTAAACACCGGGGAGCTGTTTTTT.

In this sample, this clone turned up once. V usage is TRBV2 and J usage is TRBJ2-3; D is unclear. Per the germline V gene, CDR1 is SNHLY and CDR2 is FYNNEI. V was cut by 2 bases and J by 4 bases, with 7 bases left in between. The CDR3 has 13 residues. CDR3 residues: CASSEISADTQYF. Written as DNA, the CDR3 is TGTGCCAGCAGTGAAATTTCGGCAGATACGCAGTATTTT.

The chain joins TRBV5-8 to TRBJ1-2; TRBD1 matches 7 bases. This CDR3 has 15 residues. Per germline, CDR1 SGHTS and CDR2 YDEGEE. J was trimmed by 3 bases and V by 0 bases; bases with no gene match: 5. The DNA of the CDR3 is TGTGCCAGCAGCTTGGGTAGGGGGACAGACTATGGCTACACCTTC. Translation gives CASSLGRGTDYGYTF.

This chain uses TRBV3-1 (or the pseudogene TRBV3-2) with TRBJ1-1, with D possibly TRBD1 on 5 matching bases. CDR3 length: 15 residues. Germline CDR1 reads LGHDT; CDR2 reads YNNKEL (reference sequence). Trimming removed 0 bases at V and 4 bases at J, with 12 bases between. The CDR3 here is CASSQDVLGRTEAFF. DNA of the CDR3: TGTGCCAGCAGCCAAGATGTATTGGGGCGCACTGAAGCTTTCTTT.

The J gene is TRBJ1-3, the V gene TRBV9; tentatively, D is TRBD1 (5 bases). The CDR3 consists of 16 residues. Germline V CDR1 and CDR2: SGDLS, YYNGEE. V gave up 0 bases and J gave up 4 bases, with 14 bases separating them. CDR3 in DNA: TGTGCCAGCAGCGTAGAGGCAGGGCCGCCCGGAAACACCATATATTTT. Amino acids: CASSVEAGPPGNTIYF.

The CDR3 spells CASSDKPTGHGYTF. DNA of the CDR3: TGTGCCAGCAGTGACAAGCCGACAGGGCATGGCTACACCTTC. The J gene is TRBJ1-2, the V gene TRBV6-2 or TRBV6-3; 7 positions match TRBD1. The CDR3 has 14 amino acids. The germline CDR1 and CDR2 sequences are MNHEY and SVGEGT. Unmatched junction bases numbered 9, after V lost 5 bases and J lost 6 bases.

CDR3 region: CASSLQGGNQPQHF. DNA for the CDR3: TGTGCCAGCAGCTTACAGGGGGGAAATCAGCCCCAGCATTTT. The V call is TRBV5-4, the J call TRBJ1-5; 8 nucleotides line up with TRBD1. The V gene's germline CDR1 is SGHNT and CDR2 YYREEE (reference sequence). Unmatched junction bases numbered 2, after V lost 2 bases and J lost 4 bases. The CDR3 is 14 residues long. The full variable domain, completed using reference TRBV5-4 and TRBJ1-5, is ETGVTQSPTHLIKTRGQQVTLRCSSQSGHNTVSWYQQALGQGPQFIFQYYREEENGRGNFPPRFSGLQFPNYSSELNVNALELDDSALYLCASSLQGGNQPQHFGDGTRLSIL.

The chain has TRBV11-2 and TRBJ1-1, with 9 bases fitting TRBD1. Germline-derived CDR1 and CDR2 are SGHAT and FQNNGV. With 1 base clipped from V and 1 base from J, the junction kept 13 bases outside the gene matches. This CDR3 is 19 amino acids long. CDR3 sequence: CASSLAGVRDRERNTEAFF. CDR3 DNA sequence: TGTGCCAGCAGCTTAGCGGGGGTCCGGGACAGGGAGAGGAACACTGAAGCTTTCTTT.

The chain employs TRBV6-5 and TRBJ1-2; 8 bases match TRBD1. Germline assignment: CDR1 MNHEY and CDR2 SVGAGI. The trim removed 10 bases at V and 3 bases at J, leaving 13 bases unmatched. The CDR3 spans 15 residues. The CDR3 nucleotides are TGTGCCACCCGGGAGACAGGGGCCGCCCACTATGGCTACACCTTC. Translating it yields CATRETGAAHYGYTF.

The gene calls are TRBV18 and TRBJ2-1; perhaps TRBD1 as D (6 bases). The CDR3 spans 15 residues. V was shortened by 4 bases and J by 4 bases, with 14 bases between the two germline ends. Germline CDR1 reads KGHSH; CDR2 reads LQKENI. CDR3 sequence (DNA): TGTGCCAGCTCACTATATGGGACAATGTACAATGAGCAGTTCTTC. The encoded protein is CASSLYGTMYNEQFF.

J is TRBJ1-4 and V is TRBV28; D call uncertain. The CDR3 extends over 14 amino acids. Germline CDR1 MDHEN, CDR2 SYDVKM. Trimming took off 5 bases at V and 7 bases at J, with 14 bases between the two ends. The CDR3 region is CASSKGRYREKLFF. The CDR3, as DNA: TGTGCCAGCAGTAAAGGGAGGTACCGTGAAAAACTGTTTTTT. Full variable domain (missing parts from reference TRBV28 and TRBJ1-4): DVKVTQSSRYLVKRTGEKVFLECVQDMDHENMFWYRQDPGLGLRLIYFSYDVKMKEKGDIPEGYSVSREKKERFSLILESASTNQTSMYLCASSKGRYREKLFFGSGTQLSVL.

This sequence joins TRBV9 and TRBJ2-5, with D perhaps matching TRBD2 (5 bases). CDR1 SGDLS and CDR2 YYNGEE come from the germline V gene. The CDR3 sequence is 15 residues long. The V end lost 0 bases, the J end lost 5 bases, and 14 bases lay between the germline ends. The CDR3 region is CASSVAGYGVETQYF. The CDR3, as DNA: TGTGCCAGCAGCGTAGCTGGGTACGGGGTCGAGACCCAGTACTTC.

CDR3 bases: TGTGCCAGCCAAAATTTGGGTCTAGTGGAGACCCAGTACTTC. It is translated as CASQNLGLVETQYF. The V call is TRBV6-5, the J call TRBJ2-5, with no clear D. Germline V gives CDR1 MNHEY, CDR2 SVGAGI. V was pared by 8 bases and J by 5 bases, with 18 bases between. There are 14 residues in the CDR3.

The chain links TRBV6-2 or TRBV6-3 to TRBJ1-6; D call uncertain. Trimming left V 0 bases short and J 4 bases short, with 7 bases between. The CDR3 totals 15 residues. The germline gives CDR1 MNHEY, CDR2 SVGEGT. CDR3 sequence reads: CASSYSWLYNSPLHF. The CDR3 nucleotides read TGTGCCAGCAGTTACTCTTGGCTTTATAATTCACCCCTCCACTTT.